This T cell receptor beta chain was sequenced in a study of T cell clones after liver transplantation. Across the study: As an antigen-independent comparator, third-party-reactive TCRbeta sequences came from pre-transplant mixed lymphocyte reactions. Tolerance: complete withdrawal held at least one year, liver enzymes staying within twice normal. Draws occurred before transplant, before withdrawal, and after complete or failed withdrawal.

This table comes from immunoSEQ multiplex PCR, and its TCRdb copy is limited to in-frame clones, with some not included. Of about 75,000 clones in the sample, less than 90% are singletons; the top ten hold 2.1%. On this clone itself: Its specificity is unknown.

The study, taken as a whole, reports: In two subjects, few donor cells limited the measurable donor-reactive repertoire.

CDR1 and CDR2 (germline): SGHRS, YFSETQ. The ends were cut back, 1 base at V and 3 bases at J, with 4 bases in the middle. The CDR3 runs 13 residues. The chain carries TRBV5-1 and TRBJ2-2, with no clear D. The origin of this receptor is a human patient who received a liver transplant. Part of the T cells may come from the graft donor. The input for sequencing was CD4+ T cells from blood, taken less than 50 months after liver transplant. The CDR3 DNA is TGCGCCAGCAGCTTGCAGGACACCGGGGAGCTGTTTTTT. Translated, it gives CASSLQDTGELFF.